The 6 T cell receptor beta chains below all came from one sample that was sequenced in a study of blood T cell repertoires in COVID-19 (dated by TCRdb to 2018 to 2021). Library generation was performed with the immunoSEQ multiplex PCR assay. TCRdb re-hosts the immuneACCESS table, in-frame sequences only. Its copies lack some clones; in the studies checked, an unresolved V gene accounts for under half of them, and the cause for the rest is not known. This sample comprises roughly 180,000 clones, about 88% of them detected only once. More than 0.75% of the sample lies in the top ten. Sequencing input: peripheral blood. The receptor set was obtained from a man in his late teens or twenties with acute or convalescent COVID-19.

The V call is TRBV11-2, the J call TRBJ2-5, with D possibly matching TRBD2 (6 bases). Germline-derived CDR1 and CDR2 are SGHAT and FQNNGV. The CDR3 extends over 15 amino acids. Trimming took 1 base from V and 7 from J, leaving 16 bases between them. The CDR3 loop is CASSLVGGASRTQYF. The DNA of the CDR3 is TGTGCCAGCAGCTTAGTTGGCGGGGCATCCCGGACCCAGTACTTC.

This chain joins TRBV3-1 (or the pseudogene TRBV3-2) and TRBJ2-1; D is perhaps TRBD2 (6 bases). V was trimmed by 1 base and J by 4 bases, leaving 17 bases between them. The CDR3 loop spans 17 amino acids. Germline V CDR1 and CDR2: LGHDT, YNNKEL (reference sequence). The CDR3 sequence: CASSQVADWAGYNEQFF. CDR3 nucleotide sequence: TGTGCCAGCAGCCAAGTCGCCGACTGGGCGGGGTACAATGAGCAGTTCTTC.

This chain joins TRBV7-9 and TRBJ2-4; TRBD1 matches at 7 bases. Unmatched junction bases numbered 7, after V lost 5 bases and J lost 0 bases. Germline V gene lookup returns CDR1 SEHNR and CDR2 FQNEAQ (reference sequence). The length of the CDR3 is 16 residues. This CDR3 reads CASSATGAEAKNIQYF. In nucleotides, the CDR3 is TGTGCCAGCAGCGCCACAGGGGCCGAAGCCAAAAACATTCAGTACTTC. Full variable domain (missing parts from reference TRBV7-9 and TRBJ2-4): DTGVSQNPRHKITKRGQNVTFRCDPISEHNRLYWYRQTLGQGPEFLTYFQNEAQLEKSRLLSDRFSAERPKGSFSTLEIQRTEQGDSAMYLCASSATGAEAKNIQYFGAGTRLSVL.

The V and J genes are TRBV27 and TRBJ1-2, with D tentatively TRBD1 (5 bases). This CDR3 spans 15 amino acids. V lost 0 bases and J 4 bases, leaving 12 bases between the germline ends. Germline V gene sequence: CDR1 MNHEY, CDR2 SMNVEV (reference sequence). CDR3: CASSLSGGDLYGYTF. CDR3 DNA: TGTGCCAGCAGTTTATCCGGCGGGGACCTCTATGGCTACACCTTC.

The rearrangement uses TRBV11-2 and TRBJ2-1, with TRBD1 identical over 7 bases. Germline V gene data show CDR1 as SGHAT and CDR2 as FQNNGV. V trimming: 7 bases; J trimming: 3 bases; junction bases outside the gene matches: 12. The CDR3 is made up of 16 amino acids. CDR3 DNA sequence: TGTGCCAGCACCCCTCCCACCAGGGGGAGCTACAATGAGCAGTTCTTC. Translation: CASTPPTRGSYNEQFF.

The J gene is TRBJ1-6, the V gene TRBV4-1; D remains unclear. This CDR3 comprises 16 residues. CDR1 MGHRA and CDR2 YSYEKL come from the germline V gene. V was cut by 3 bases and J by 0 bases, with 9 bases left in between. CDR3 residues: CASSQIARSYNSPLHF. CDR3 bases: TGCGCCAGCAGCCAGATCGCGCGCTCCTATAATTCACCCCTCCACTTT.